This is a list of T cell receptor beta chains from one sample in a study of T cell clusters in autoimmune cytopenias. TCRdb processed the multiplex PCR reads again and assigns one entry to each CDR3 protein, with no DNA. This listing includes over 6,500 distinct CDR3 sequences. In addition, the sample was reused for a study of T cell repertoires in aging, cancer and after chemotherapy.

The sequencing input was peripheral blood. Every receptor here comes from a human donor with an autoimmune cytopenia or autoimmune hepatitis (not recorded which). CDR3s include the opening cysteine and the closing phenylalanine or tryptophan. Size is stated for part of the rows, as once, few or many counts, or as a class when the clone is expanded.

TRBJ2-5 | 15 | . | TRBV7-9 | CASSLGWDSQETQYF
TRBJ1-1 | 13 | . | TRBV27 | CASSLTRNTEAFF
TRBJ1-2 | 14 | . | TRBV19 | CASSIGHPNYGYTF
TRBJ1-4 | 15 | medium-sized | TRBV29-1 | CSVGQGLTLNEKLFF
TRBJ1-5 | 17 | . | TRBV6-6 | CASSPGQAPYSNQPQHF
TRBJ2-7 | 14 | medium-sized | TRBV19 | CASSMVGGGYEQYF
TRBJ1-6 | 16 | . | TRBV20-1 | CSAPPPGGSYNSPLHF
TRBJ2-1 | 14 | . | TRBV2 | CASTGAGDSTEQFF
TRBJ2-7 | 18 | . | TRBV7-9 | CASSWGTGTGAALYEQYF
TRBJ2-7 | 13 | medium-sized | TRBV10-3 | CAISDRDGYEQYF
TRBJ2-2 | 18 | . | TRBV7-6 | CASSSRTSGGTNTGELFF
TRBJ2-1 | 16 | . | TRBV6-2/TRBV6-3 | CASSKTSGTAYNEQFF
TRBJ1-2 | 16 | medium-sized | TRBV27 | CASSSSQGQGARGYTF
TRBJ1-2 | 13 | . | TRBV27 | CASSLQGTYGYTF
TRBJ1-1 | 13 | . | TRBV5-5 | CASSLRQGNEAFF
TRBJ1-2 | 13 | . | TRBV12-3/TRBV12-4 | CASSLWGLYGYTF
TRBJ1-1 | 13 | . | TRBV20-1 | CSAPKTMNTEAFF
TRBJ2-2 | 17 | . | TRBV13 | CASSFGGILPNTGELFF
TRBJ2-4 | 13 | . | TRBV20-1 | CSANRDRENIQYF
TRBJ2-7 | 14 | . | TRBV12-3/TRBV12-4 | CASSSSDKPYEQYF
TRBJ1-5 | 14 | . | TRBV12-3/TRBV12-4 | CASSLATGGQPQHF
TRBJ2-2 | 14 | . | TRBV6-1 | CASRGWGNTGELFF
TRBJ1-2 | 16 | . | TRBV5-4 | CASSLNLGQPNYGYTF
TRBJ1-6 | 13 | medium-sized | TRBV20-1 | CSAPDSYNSPLHF
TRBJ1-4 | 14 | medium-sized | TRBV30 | CAWSASSTNEKLFF